This entry lists 18 T cell receptor beta chains sequenced from one sample in a study of regulatory T cells in long-lasting Graves disease. The time point: newly diagnosed GD, antithyroid drugs for less than 3 months. Preparation of the TCR library used RNA extracted from PBMCs. Relying on iRepertoire HTBI primers and Arm-PCR of CDR3 regions, the team built TCR beta libraries. Each CDR3 protein is one row after TCRdb ran MiXCR on the multiplex PCR reads. The sample lists 200,000 to 250,000 distinct CDR3 sequences, around 17% occurring once. Sequenced here: peripheral blood mononuclear cells (PBMCs), sampled at new diagnosis, from a patient treated with antithyroid drugs. The receptors shown here come from a female donor with Graves disease.

At least ten counts were recorded for this clonotype. The chain's CDR3 is CASGTLAGWGDEQFF. CDR3 coding DNA: TGTGCCAGCGGAACACTAGCGGGGTGGGGGGATGAGCAGTTCTTC. This chain links TRBV12-3 or TRBV12-4 with TRBJ2-1, with TRBD2 matching 10 bases. The CDR3 totals 15 residues. J gave up 8 bases and V 8 bases, and 12 bases lay outside the gene matches.

This clonotype was seen many times. This chain uses TRBV18 with TRBJ2-5; 8 positions agree with TRBD2. The V segment lost 2 bases and the J segment 1 base; nucleotides outside the gene matches: 3. CDR1 is KGHSH, CDR2 LQKENI, per germline. This CDR3 is 15 amino acids long. In DNA form, the CDR3 reads TGTGCCAGCTCACCAAGACTAGCGCTCCAAGAGACCCAGTACTTC. This codes for CASSPRLALQETQYF.

As for this clonotype: A read error may explain this, as a much larger clone is one base away. This chain joins TRBV30 and TRBJ2-7, with 7 nucleotides matching TRBD2. The CDR3 is 13 amino acids. The germline gives CDR1 GTSNPN, CDR2 SVGIG (reference sequence). Trimming cost V 3 bases and J 3 bases; bases outside gene matches: 5. The CDR3 nucleotides read TGTGCCTGGAGACTATCGGGAGGCTACGAGCAGTACTTC. Protein: CAWRLSGGYEQYF. The variable domain in full, completed from reference TRBV30 and TRBJ2-7, reads SQTIHQWPATLVQPVGSPLSLECTVEGTSNPNLYWYRQAAGRGLQLLFYSVGIGQISSEVPQNLSASRPQDRQFILSSKKLLLSDSGFYLCAWRLSGGYEQYFGPGTRLTVT.

The sample holds a few counts of this clonotype. The CDR3 region is CSARDRVLGGSFTDTQYF. CDR3 in DNA: TGCAGTGCTAGAGATCGAGTTTTAGGCGGGAGTTTTACAGATACGCAGTATTTT. The chain links TRBV20-1 to TRBJ2-3; 7 nucleotides match TRBD2. The CDR3 contains 18 residues. V shed 0 bases and J 3 bases; nucleotides not matched to a gene: 15. Germline values: CDR1 DFQATT, CDR2 SNEGSKA (reference sequence).

This clonotype was detected many times. The chain couples TRBV7-2 to TRBJ1-1; D gene uncertain. The germline gives CDR1 SGHTA, CDR2 FQGNSA. V lost 3 bases to trimming and J lost 0 bases, with 5 bases between them. This CDR3 is built from 13 residues. The CDR3 protein is CASSFLMNTEAFF. The CDR3 nucleotides read TGTGCCAGCAGCTTCCTCATGAACACTGAAGCTTTCTTT.

At least ten counts were recorded for this clonotype. J is TRBJ1-5 and V is TRBV7-3; D gene unclear. CDR1 is SGHTA and CDR2 is FQGTGA in the germline V gene. This CDR3 has 12 residues. V gave up 3 bases and J gave up 5 bases, with 5 bases separating them. CDR3 coding DNA: TGTGCCAGCAGCTTCAGTGATCAGCCCCAGCATTTT. Protein sequence: CASSFSDQPQHF.

This clonotype was detected a few times. A read error may explain this, as a much larger clone is one base away. This CDR3 reads CASSSGGALETQYF. CDR3 DNA: TGTGCCAGCAGCTCGGGGGGCGCCTTAGAGACCCAGTACTTC. This rearrangement joins TRBV7-2 to TRBJ2-5, with a tentative D call TRBD2 (7 bases). The CDR3 contains 14 residues. The germline V gene has CDR1 SGHTA and CDR2 FQGNSA. Trimming removed 4 bases from V and 4 bases from J, with 13 bases in between.

The chain combines TRBV28 with TRBJ2-3; 7 bases fit TRBD1. The V gene end was trimmed by 8 bases and the J gene end by 1 base; junction bases not matched to a gene: 0. This CDR3 spans 12 amino acids. Germline V gives CDR1 MDHEN, CDR2 SYDVKM. The CDR3: CASGTGTDTQYF. CDR3 DNA: TGTGCCAGCGGGACAGGCACAGATACGCAGTATTTT.

The chain recombines TRBV20-1 with TRBJ1-5; 7 nucleotides line up with TRBD1. Germline V gene lookup returns CDR1 DFQATT and CDR2 SNEGSKA (reference sequence). Trimming cost V 3 bases and J 5 bases; bases outside gene matches: 4. The CDR3 is 13 amino acids. CDR3 coding DNA: TGCAGTGCTAGCAGCAGGGGGGATCAGCCCCAGCATTTT. It is translated as CSASSRGDQPQHF.

This clonotype was observed at least ten times. This chain joins TRBV9 and TRBJ2-7; 12 nucleotides match TRBD2. This CDR3 has 16 residues. V shed 4 bases, J shed 4 bases, and the junction held 9 bases outside the gene matches. Germline-derived CDR1 and CDR2 are SGDLS and YYNGEE. The CDR3 coding sequence is TGTGCCAGCAGCAACCGACTAGCGGGAGATCTGTACGAGCAGTACTTC. Translated: CASSNRLAGDLYEQYF.

This clonotype was picked up many times. Germline is not matched at one junction end, which may reflect a read error. This sequence joins TRBV20-1 and TRBJ1-5; 9 bases align to TRBD1. Looked up from germline, CDR1 is DFQATT and CDR2 is SNEGSKA (reference sequence). This CDR3 has 14 residues. The CDR3 DNA sequence: TGCAGTGCGAGAGGGACAGGGAGCAATCAGCCCCAGCATTTT. This gives the protein CSARGTGSNQPQHF.

This clonotype was seen at least ten times. Compared with germline, one end of the junction differs, possibly owing to a read error. V gene TRBV7-3 combines with J gene TRBJ1-5, with unresolved D. The CDR3 is 15 amino acids. CDR1 and CDR2 from the germline V gene are SGHTA and FQGTGA. Here the CDR3 DNA reads TGCGCCAGCACCTTCTATAGTTTGGGCAATCAGCCCCAGCATTTT. Translated, it gives CASTFYSLGNQPQHF.

This clonotype was seen repeatedly, ten times or more. The rearrangement joins TRBV19 to TRBJ2-5, with 10 bases aligning to TRBD2. The germline gives CDR1 LNHDA, CDR2 SQIVND (reference sequence). There are 15 residues in the CDR3. Losses at the gene ends were 6 bases for V and 4 bases for J; bases not matched to a gene: 8. In nucleotides, the CDR3 is TGTGCCAGTAGGCCGGGACTAGCGCAAAGAGAGACCCAGTACTTC. It codes for CASRPGLAQRETQYF.

In the case of this clonotype: One end of the junction is discordant with germline, which a read error may explain. The chain couples TRBV15 to TRBJ2-1, with a weak D call TRBD2 (6 bases). CDR3 length equals 15 residues. The germline gives CDR1 LNHNV, CDR2 YYDKDF (reference sequence). CDR3 in amino acids: CATSRAGAPYDEQFF. DNA of the CDR3: TGTGCCACCAGCAGAGCGGGAGCCCCCTACGATGAGCAGTTCTTC.

This clonotype came up many times. The chain uses TRBV9 and TRBJ1-2, with TRBD1 matching 11 bases. Trimming took 2 bases from V and 4 from J; bases not matched to a gene: 4. Germline CDR1 and CDR2: SGDLS and YYNGEE. CDR3 length equals 15 residues. The CDR3 loop reads CASSVGTGGSYGYTF. CDR3 DNA: TGTGCCAGCAGCGTTGGGACAGGGGGTAGCTATGGCTACACCTTC. The full variable domain, with the rest looked up from reference TRBV9 and TRBJ1-2, is DSGVTQTPKHLITATGQRVTLRCSPRSGDLSVYWYQQSLDQGLQFLIQYYNGEERAKGNILERFSAQQFPDLHSELNLSSLELGDSALYFCASSVGTGGSYGYTFGSGTRLTVV.

This clonotype was picked up many times. This chain uses TRBV5-5 with TRBJ1-4, with D uncertain. The CDR3 runs 14 residues. CDR1 is SGHKS and CDR2 is YYEKEE in the germline V gene (reference sequence). The germline V and J ends were trimmed by 4 bases and 6 bases, with 13 bases remaining between them. The CDR3 reads CASSPWVGDEKLFF. The CDR3 DNA reads as TGTGCCAGCAGCCCGTGGGTGGGAGATGAAAAACTGTTTTTT.

This clonotype has at least ten counts. This chain connects TRBV20-1 to TRBJ2-1; D unresolved. This CDR3 is built from 13 residues. V dropped 5 bases and J dropped 5 bases, with 13 bases sitting between them. Germline V CDR1 and CDR2: DFQATT, SNEGSKA (reference sequence). The CDR3 is CSAGRNLDNEQFF. As DNA, the CDR3 is TGCAGTGCTGGCAGGAATTTGGACAATGAGCAGTTCTTC.

About this clonotype: It is likely a read error: a sequence one base away is far more abundant. The chain carries TRBV29-1 and TRBJ2-7, with 8 nucleotides matching TRBD2. CDR3 size: 12 residues. Germline CDR1 reads SQVTM; CDR2 reads ANQGSEA. The V segment lost 6 bases and the J segment 7 bases; nucleotides outside the gene matches: 8. The CDR3: CSVRAGADEQYF. The CDR3 nucleotides are TGCAGCGTGAGAGCGGGAGCCGATGAGCAGTACTTC.